The entry below describes one T cell receptor beta chain. This clone was detected many times. Its antigen is not yet known. The sample holds no much larger clone one base away, and base qualities are not on file. Distinct nucleotide sequences in the sample also encode this CDR3. The source of the sample is a study of shared clonotypes between healthy human individuals (dated by TCRdb to about 2020). About the full investigation: A couple of women and three men aged 18 to 49 years were included in the cohort. Each donor's leukapheresis produced roughly between about 0.85 and 10 billion PBMCs. For each donor, CD4 naive and CD4 memory were each run on three plates, CD8 naive on two plates, and CD8 memory on one plate. To estimate repertoire size and how much clonotype sharing occurs between individuals, the study deeply sequenced the blood TCR repertoires of about 5 healthy adults. To increase sequencing depth and limit assay-specific biases, different laboratories used diverse techniques to prepare libraries and sequence TCR repertoires. Summary of the overall study and its limitations: When a few donors were compared, the shared fraction of clonotypes was roughly 4.8% for naive CD4, 3.5% to 4% for naive CD8, 2.3% for memory CD4, and 0.35% to 0.4% for memory CD8. Even with the large sequencing depth, rarefaction of the sorted-subset datasets indicated that sequencing was incomplete. The small number of donors limited the genetic and exposure-history diversity represented. Sampling was limited to blood, and TCR repertoires in tissue likely differ from TCR repertoires in blood. Clonotypes shared by all four sorted-subset donors showed higher generation probabilities than non-shared clonotypes. Naive subsets generally had larger estimated clonotype richness than memory subsets. Pairwise subsampling led to the expectation that sequencing depth would affect the degree of clonotype sharing among donors.

Donors were healthy HIV-negative adults with no recently reported acute infections or vaccinations. All donors were Caucasian adults living in Nashville, Tennessee, USA. CD4+ T cells were enriched through magnetic negative selection, after which naive cells were positively selected on CD45RA and the remaining negative fraction served as the memory subset. Blood was collected by leukapheresis, and PBMCs were isolated by Ficoll-Histopaque density gradient centrifugation and then cryopreserved in liquid nitrogen vapor phase. Analytical flow cytometry was used to check the purity and quantity of every magnetically sorted T cell population. Each sorted fraction had its genomic DNA isolated and then quantified by UV absorbance on a Nanodrop 2000c. Using the deep immunoSEQ assay, multiplex PCR amplified TCR CDR3 regions from genomic DNA. Extracted genomic DNA from each cell subset was distributed evenly across all wells of several immunoSEQ 96-well plates, and each plate was treated as a replicate. For sorted subsets, about 0.2 ug genomic DNA, equal to about 30,000 T cell genomes, was loaded into each replicate PCR. The purified libraries were quantified using a Qubit 3.0 fluorometer, sized with a Bioanalyzer 2100, and then quantified again using the KAPA Library Quantification kit. A separate single-read 150-cycle Illumina NextSeq 550 flow cell was used to sequence each immunoSEQ 96-well plate. The authors' pipeline ran thus. The immunoSEQ output contained only junctional sequences without quality scores, so filtering could not match that applied to full-length reads. Sequences were annotated with PyIR, a Python wrapper for IgBLAST v1.9, using IMGT germline references to assign V/J genes and CDR3. Reads were removed for weak V/J assignments (E-value above 1e-6), missing CDR3, stop codons, out-of-frame junctions, or ambiguous translated residues. A V3J clonotype was defined by an identical inferred V gene, J gene, and CDR3 amino acid sequence. Percentage overlap between repertoires was computed as shared unique clonotypes divided by the size of the smaller repertoire. RTK rarefaction, the Chao1 estimator, and Recon v2.1 estimates of unobserved clonotypes were used to assess repertoire richness. OLGA was used to compute generation probabilities for all TCRbeta clonotypes that the gDNA method yielded from a handful of donors. TCRdb mirrors the immuneACCESS table, restricted to in-frame sequences. Some clones are absent from its copies; in checked studies, under half trace to an unresolved V gene, and the reason for the others is unknown. V, J and clone size derive from that table, while D and trimming were established from the DNA sequence. Present in this sample are around 700,000 clones, more than 70% of which were seen just once. The biggest ten clones account for 1.8% of the sample.

CDR1 and CDR2 are read off the germline V gene as SGHDN and FVKESK. V is pared back by 3 bases and J by 3 bases, with 8 bases lying between the germline termini. From its cysteine to its phenylalanine, the CDR3 spans 13 amino acids. The CDR3 DNA has 39 bases and is translated from base 1. The chain was built from TRBV14 and TRBJ1-2; the D gene lacks a confident call. Material for sequencing was memory CD4+ T cells sorted from blood. The cell subset or site tag for this specimen amounts to: CD45RA-negative fraction. The source of this sequence is a woman aged 25 to 39 in good health. For the CDR3, the sequence is CASSQGLDYGYTF. The DNA sequence follows: TGTGCCAGCAGCCAGGGTTTGGACTATGGCTACACCTTC.